One and the same sample provided the 20 T cell receptor beta chains below, sequenced in a study of identical twins. TCRdb re-called the 5' RACE reads through MiXCR, storing one row per CDR3 protein. This table has hundreds of thousands of distinct CDR3 sequences, roughly 8% appearing once. These data also formed part of another study, on yellow fever vaccine responses in identical twins.

Sequenced input: PBMCs. These receptor sequences come from a young woman in good health.

The CDR3 region has the DNA TGTGCCAGCAGTTACTCGACTATCGGACTAGGGGGCACCGGGGAGCTGTTTTTT. Its translation: CASSYSTIGLGGTGELFF. V is TRBV6-5 and J is TRBJ2-2, with a tentative D call TRBD2 (7 bases). This CDR3 region has 18 residues. V lost 0 bases and J 4 bases, leaving 18 bases between the germline ends. Germline-derived CDR1 and CDR2 are MNHEY and SVGAGI.

This clonotype has only a few counts. V and J are TRBV12-3 or TRBV12-4 and TRBJ1-2, with D unresolved. Trimming took off 9 bases at V and 2 bases at J, with 13 bases between the two ends. The CDR3 length is 13 residues. DNA for the CDR3: TGTGCCAGTGGAATACAGAGCAACTATGGCTACACCTTC. It is translated as CASGIQSNYGYTF.

This clonotype was counted only a few times. This chain links TRBV5-1 with TRBJ2-3; 13 bases align to TRBD2. Germline lookup yields CDR1 SGHRS and CDR2 YFSETQ. The trim removed 5 bases at V and 1 base at J, leaving 13 bases unmatched. This CDR3 is built from 19 residues. This chain's CDR3 is CASRGQRGLAGTGTDTQYF. CDR3 coding DNA: TGCGCCAGCAGGGGTCAACGGGGACTAGCGGGGACCGGCACAGATACGCAGTATTTT.

The chain links TRBV21-1 to TRBJ2-7; the table assigns TRBD1, which was not confirmed against the DNA. TRBV21-1 is termed a pseudogene. This CDR3 comprises 17 residues. The CDR3: CASSKDARTGPPYEQYF. DNA for the CDR3: TGTGCCAGCAGCAAAGACGCTCGGACAGGGCCCCCCTACGAGCAGTACTTC.

The rearrangement joins TRBV28 to TRBJ2-1, with D perhaps TRBD2 (6 bases). In germline, CDR1 is MDHEN, CDR2 SYDVKM. This CDR3 contains 11 residues. Trimming removed 2 bases from V and 13 bases from J, with 9 bases in between. The CDR3 coding sequence is TGTGCCAGCAGTTTACCCGGGGGACAGTTCTTC. This encodes CASSLPGGQFF.

This clonotype occurred many times. The V call is TRBV14, the J call TRBJ2-7, with 13 positions matching TRBD2. CDR1 and CDR2 from the germline V gene are SGHDN and FVKESK. The ends lost 2 bases at V and 4 bases at J; junction bases unmatched: 2. CDR3 length equals 15 residues. CDR3 loop: CASSQQGLAGYEQYF. CDR3 coding DNA: TGTGCCAGCAGCCAACAGGGACTAGCGGGATACGAGCAGTACTTC.

The chain employs TRBV11-2 and TRBJ2-1; the match to TRBD2 covers 11 bases. This CDR3 is 16 amino acids long. Germline CDR1 is SGHAT and CDR2 is FQNNGV. V trimming: 5 bases; J trimming: 10 bases; junction bases outside the gene matches: 13. In DNA, the CDR3 is TGTGCCAGCAGCGCCCATAGCGGGAGGGTTTCATCCGAGCAGTTCTTC. This translates into CASSAHSGRVSSEQFF.

This clonotype has at least ten counts. The chain joins TRBV6-2 or TRBV6-3 to TRBJ2-1; 13 nucleotides line up with TRBD2. CDR1 and CDR2 from the germline V gene are MNHEY and SVGEGT. CDR3 size: 16 residues. V dropped 5 bases and J dropped 7; count of bases not matched to a gene: 8. CDR3 in DNA: TGTGCCAGCAGTACCCGGACTAGCGGGAGAGCGAATGAGCAGTTCTTC. Its protein is CASSTRTSGRANEQFF.

This chain uses TRBV27 with TRBJ2-7, with D possibly being TRBD1 (5 bases). The length of the CDR3 is 12 residues. Germline V CDR1 and CDR2: MNHEY, SMNVEV (reference sequence). V shed 4 bases and J shed 6 bases, with 10 bases lying between them. CDR3 sequence: CASSWPQGEQYF. Written as DNA, the CDR3 is TGTGCCAGCAGTTGGCCTCAGGGCGAGCAGTACTTC.

The chain recombines TRBV20-1 with TRBJ2-7; 7 bases agree with TRBD1. The V gene end was trimmed by 6 bases and the J gene end by 4 bases; junction bases not matched to a gene: 6. This CDR3 comprises 12 residues. In germline, CDR1 is DFQATT, CDR2 SNEGSKA (reference sequence). CDR3 sequence: CSASGTVYEQYF. DNA for the CDR3: TGCAGTGCATCCGGGACAGTTTACGAGCAGTACTTC.

Ten or more counts support this clonotype. The chain recombines TRBV20-1 with TRBJ1-2; the D is unclear. The V and J ends lost 0 bases and 5 bases respectively, with 10 bases between them. CDR1 DFQATT and CDR2 SNEGSKA come from the germline V gene (reference sequence). This CDR3 has 13 amino acids. CDR3 in amino acids: CSAREGRDYGYTF. The CDR3 DNA sequence: TGCAGTGCTAGAGAGGGCAGAGATTATGGCTACACCTTC.

This clonotype was detected a few times. The rearrangement joins TRBV29-1 to TRBJ2-1, with D uncertain. From germline, CDR1 is SQVTM and CDR2 ANQGSEA. V was clipped by 7 bases and J by 2 bases, with 6 bases between them. This CDR3 spans 11 amino acids. In DNA, the CDR3 is TGCAGCGCAGTCACCTACAATGAGCAGTTCTTC. It translates to CSAVTYNEQFF.

With regard to this clonotype: One end of the junction varies from germline; a read error may be responsible. The rearrangement uses TRBV7-7 and TRBJ2-1; 15 nucleotides match TRBD2. This CDR3 has 15 residues. Germline V gene lookup returns CDR1 SSHAT and CDR2 FNYEAQ (reference sequence). CDR3 in DNA: TGTGCTAGCAGCCCAGGACTAGCGGGAGGGATTCTTCAGTTCTTC. As protein: CASSPGLAGGILQFF.

This clonotype has just a few counts. This sequence joins TRBV7-2 and TRBJ2-5, with D perhaps TRBD1 (5 bases). The CDR3 sequence is 13 residues long. CDR1 SGHTA and CDR2 FQGNSA come from the germline V gene. V shed 6 bases and J shed 5 bases, with 13 bases lying between them. CDR3 region: CASSQPGRETQYF. CDR3 in DNA: TGTGCCAGCAGTCAACCAGGGCGCGAGACCCAGTACTTC.

This clonotype was detected only a few times. The chain recombines TRBV13 with TRBJ2-1; TRBD2 aligns across 7 bases. Germline V gives CDR1 PRHDT, CDR2 FYEKMQ (reference sequence). The trim removed 4 bases at V and 0 bases at J, leaving 3 bases unmatched. This CDR3 is built from 15 residues. The CDR3 spells CASSSLAVSYNEQFF. The CDR3 nucleotides are TGTGCCAGCAGCTCCCTAGCGGTCTCCTACAATGAGCAGTTCTTC.

The V call is TRBV19, the J call TRBJ2-1; 12 positions match TRBD1. CDR1 LNHDA and CDR2 SQIVND come from the germline V gene (reference sequence). V gave up 5 bases and J gave up 8 bases; unmatched junction bases: 7. The CDR3 is made up of 15 amino acids. The DNA of the CDR3 is TGTGCCAGTAGTCCTTGGGGACAGGGGGCAGATGAGCAGTTCTTC. It specifies CASSPWGQGADEQFF.

This clonotype was observed a handful of times. V is TRBV7-2 and J is TRBJ2-7; D might be TRBD1 (6 bases). The CDR3 is 14 residues long. Germline CDR1 reads SGHTA; CDR2 reads FQGNSA. V was clipped by 5 bases and J by 1 base, with 12 bases between them. The CDR3 reads CASSPGTQSYEQYF. CDR3 sequence (DNA): TGTGCCAGCAGCCCCGGGACACAATCCTACGAGCAGTACTTC.

This clonotype came up a few times. The chain employs TRBV6-1 and TRBJ1-1; 7 bases map to TRBD1. The CDR3 length is 15 residues. The V gene end was trimmed by 8 bases and the J gene end by 1 base; junction bases not matched to a gene: 10. The V gene's germline CDR1 is MNHNS and CDR2 SASEGT. The CDR3 coding sequence is TGTGCCAGCTGGGAACGACAGGGCTGGAACACTGAAGCTTTCTTT. It codes for CASWERQGWNTEAFF.

J is TRBJ2-1 and V is TRBV6-2 or TRBV6-3; the match to TRBD2 covers 7 bases. The CDR3 consists of 14 residues. J lost 3 bases, V lost 8 bases, and 7 bases had no gene match. Looked up from germline, CDR1 is MNHEY and CDR2 is SVGEGT. The CDR3 DNA sequence: TGTGCCAGCTGGGGCGGGACTAACTACAATGAGCAGTTCTTC. Residues: CASWGGTNYNEQFF.

This clonotype was counted only a few times. This rearrangement joins TRBV11-2 to TRBJ2-3; 16 nucleotides line up with TRBD2. J lost 8 bases, V lost 5 bases, and 7 bases had no gene match. Germline V lookup: CDR1 SGHAT, CDR2 FQNNGV. CDR3 length: 16 amino acids. The CDR3 region is CASSPAGTSGRGTQYF. The CDR3 DNA sequence: TGTGCCAGCAGCCCAGCCGGGACTAGCGGGAGGGGTACGCAGTATTTT. Full variable domain (remainder filled in from reference TRBV11-2 and TRBJ2-3): EAGVAQSPRYKIIEKRQSVAFWCNPISGHATLYWYQQILGQGPKLLIQFQNNGVVDDSQLPKDRFSAERLKGVDSTLKIQPAKLEDSAVYLCASSPAGTSGRGTQYFGPGTRLTVL.